The clone carrying this T cell receptor beta chain was observed once. As yet, its antigen is unknown. This sample stems from a study of yellow fever vaccine responses in identical twins. Study-wide points: Vaccine T cell responses of twins reportedly seemed partly convergent and partly personalized.

Each CDR3 protein is one row after TCRdb ran MiXCR on the RT-PCR reads. The data hold under 20,000 distinct CDR3 sequences, with approximately 70% observed a single time. Trimming took off 3 bases at V and 1 base at J, with 6 bases between the two ends. The germline V gene has CDR1 SQVTM and CDR2 ANQGSEA. The CDR3 covers 13 residues. The origin of this receptor is a woman aged 18-29 years who received the yellow fever vaccine. The source was T cells from blood (PBMCs), unsorted or a sorted subset (not recorded which), collected before or after yellow fever vaccination (not recorded which). The V call is TRBV29-1, the J call TRBJ2-2; maybe TRBD2 (5 bases). CDR3 sequence: CSVDSGNTGELFF. As DNA, the CDR3 is TGCAGCGTTGACAGCGGGAACACCGGGGAGCTGTTTTTT.